Included here is one T cell receptor beta chain sequence, with context. Seattle participants joined during active infection and were tracked over time. Authors' data handling: Using reference gene primer amplification, nucleated cell counts were estimated. Profiling relied on immunoSEQ multiplex PCR, and the TCRdb table lists in-frame clones only, not all of them. The D gene and trimming were derived from the DNA, and the V and J assignments and clone size from that table. The table shows about 250,000 clones, with around 91% occurring only once. The sample is drawn from a study of blood T cell repertoires in COVID-19. Whole-study context: PBMCs, B-cell-depleted T cells, or T cells were the source of the cDNA or gDNA that made up the material.

The CDR3 covers 15 residues. Germline CDR1 is LNHDA and CDR2 is SQIVND (reference sequence). With 4 bases clipped from V and 4 bases from J, the junction kept 7 bases outside the gene matches. The sample taken for sequencing was peripheral blood. The gene calls are TRBV19 and TRBJ1-1; the match to TRBD1 covers 9 bases. This TCR was recovered from a woman aged 55-69 years with COVID-19, enrolled during active disease. The CDR3 is CASSTDRGAGTEAFF. CDR3 DNA sequence: TGTGCCAGTAGTACGGACAGGGGCGCGGGCACTGAAGCTTTCTTT.